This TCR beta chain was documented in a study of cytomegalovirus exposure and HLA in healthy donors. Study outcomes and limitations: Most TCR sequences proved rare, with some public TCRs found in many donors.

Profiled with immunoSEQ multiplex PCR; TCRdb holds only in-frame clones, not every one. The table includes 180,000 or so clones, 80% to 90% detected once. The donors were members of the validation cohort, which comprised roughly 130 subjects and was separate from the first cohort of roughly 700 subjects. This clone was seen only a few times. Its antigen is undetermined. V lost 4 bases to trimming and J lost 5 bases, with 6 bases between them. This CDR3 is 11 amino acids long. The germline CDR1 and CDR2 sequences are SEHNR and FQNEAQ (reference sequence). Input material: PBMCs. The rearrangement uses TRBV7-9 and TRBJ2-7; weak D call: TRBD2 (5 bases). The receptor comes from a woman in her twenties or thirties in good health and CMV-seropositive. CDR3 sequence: CASSWGDEQYF. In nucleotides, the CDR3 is TGTGCCAGCAGCTGGGGAGACGAGCAGTACTTC.